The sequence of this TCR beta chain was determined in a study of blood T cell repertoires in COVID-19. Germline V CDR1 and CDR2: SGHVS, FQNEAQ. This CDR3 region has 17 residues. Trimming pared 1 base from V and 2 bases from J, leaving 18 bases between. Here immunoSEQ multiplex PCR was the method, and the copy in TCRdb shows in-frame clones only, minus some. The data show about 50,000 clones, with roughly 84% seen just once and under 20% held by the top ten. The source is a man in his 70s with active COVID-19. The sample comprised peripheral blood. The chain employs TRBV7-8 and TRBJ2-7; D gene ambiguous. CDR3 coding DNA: TGTGCCAGCAGCTTAGACCGGGTGGGTGCCCCGACCTACGAGCAGTACTTC. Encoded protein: CASSLDRVGAPTYEQYF.